The next 18 T cell receptor beta chains were all read from a single sample in a study of blood T cell repertoires in COVID-19. The repertoire was sequenced with immunoSEQ multiplex PCR; TCRdb's copy has only in-frame clones and lacks some. In the table there are around 29,000 clones, around 74% of which are singletons. The specimen sequenced was peripheral blood. The receptors stem from a woman in her sixties or seventies with active or convalescent COVID-19.

The chain combines TRBV5-5 with TRBJ1-1; D is uncertain. V lost 0 bases to trimming and J lost 0 bases, with 15 bases between them. From germline, CDR1 is SGHKS and CDR2 YYEKEE (reference sequence). The CDR3 has 17 residues. Here the CDR3 DNA reads TGTGCCAGCAGCTTGGTCGAGCGGGTCGCCCTGAACACTGAAGCTTTCTTT. It encodes CASSLVERVALNTEAFF.

Of note for this clone: Its ends do not fully match the called genes, so a read error is possible. The gene calls are TRBV6-1 and TRBJ1-5; 7 positions match TRBD1. The CDR3 is 13 residues long. Germline V lookup: CDR1 MNHNS, CDR2 SASEGT. This chain's CDR3 is CASREGGGQPQHF. CDR3 nucleotides: TGTGCCAGCAGGGAAGGGGGCGGTCAGCCCCAGCATTTT.

The count of this clone is one. The DNA for the CDR3 is TGTGCCAGCAGTACCACAGGGGTCCCTAAAGAGACCCAGTACTTC. Protein product: CASSTTGVPKETQYF. The chain links TRBV6-5 to TRBJ2-5; 7 positions agree with TRBD1. CDR1 is MNHEY, CDR2 SVGAGI, per germline. J lost 3 bases, V lost 5 bases, and 9 bases had no gene match. The CDR3 has 15 residues.

The chain links TRBV6-4 to TRBJ2-3, with 12 bases lining up with TRBD2. Germline CDR1 is MRHNA and CDR2 is SNTAGT. The CDR3 has 12 amino acids. J gave up 12 bases and V 4 bases, and 2 bases lay outside the gene matches. This chain's CDR3 is CASSATSGSQYF. In DNA form, the CDR3 reads TGTGCCAGCAGTGCGACTAGCGGGAGCCAGTATTTT.

The table lists this clone with a few counts. This chain joins TRBV12-5 and TRBJ2-7; weak D call: TRBD2 (6 bases). V lost 6 bases to trimming and J lost 7 bases, with 13 bases between them. CDR3 length: 12 residues. Germline assignment: CDR1 LGHNT and CDR2 FRNRAP. The CDR3 spells CASGPGVGEQYF. CDR3 coding DNA: TGTGCTAGTGGCCCGGGGGTTGGAGAGCAGTACTTC.

This clone was recorded once. The chain recombines TRBV6-6 with TRBJ2-7; 7 nucleotides match TRBD2. The germline V gene encodes CDR1 MNHNY and CDR2 SVGAGI (reference sequence). Germline trimming cut 7 bases from V and 0 bases from J; bases unmatched to any gene: 6. This CDR3 has 14 residues. Written as DNA, the CDR3 is TGTGCCAGCAAACTGAGCGGGGACTCCTACGAGCAGTACTTC. Residues: CASKLSGDSYEQYF.

The chain uses TRBV5-1 and TRBJ2-5; 9 bases map to TRBD1. CDR1 and CDR2 (germline): SGHRS, YFSETQ. The J segment lost 5 bases and the V segment lost 4 bases, leaving 9 bases of the junction unmatched. CDR3 size: 15 residues. CDR3 nucleotide sequence: TGCGCCAGCAGCCAAATACAGGGGGCCGGGGAGACCCAGTACTTC. Protein product: CASSQIQGAGETQYF. Based on the CDR3 plus reference TRBV5-1 and TRBJ2-5, the full variable domain is KAGVTQTPRYLIKTRGQQVTLSCSPISGHRSVSWYQQTPGQGLQFLFEYFSETQRNKGNFPGRFSGRQFSNSRSEMNVSTLELGDSALYLCASSQIQGAGETQYFGPGTRLLVL.

The chain is built from TRBV5-1 and TRBJ2-3; 14 bases agree with TRBD2. The CDR3 runs 16 residues. V was clipped by 3 bases and J by 3 bases; unmatched bases: 3. In germline, CDR1 is SGHRS, CDR2 YFSETQ. CDR3 DNA sequence: TGCGCCAGCAGCTGGGGGACTAGCGGGGGTACAGATACGCAGTATTTT. Translating gives CASSWGTSGGTDTQYF.

The chain employs TRBV5-1 and TRBJ2-7; 12 bases map to TRBD2. The CDR3 consists of 19 residues. Looked up from germline, CDR1 is SGHRS and CDR2 is YFSETQ. V was pared by 2 bases and J by 4 bases, with 16 bases of the junction left unmatched. The chain's CDR3 is CASSFFLTSGRHGEYEQYF. The CDR3 nucleotides read TGCGCCAGCAGCTTTTTCCTGACTAGCGGGAGACACGGGGAGTACGAGCAGTACTTC.

This clone was detected a few times. This sequence joins TRBV29-1 and TRBJ2-5; 9 bases are a match to TRBD1. With 4 bases clipped from V and 5 bases from J, the junction kept 8 bases outside the gene matches. The V gene's germline CDR1 is SQVTM and CDR2 ANQGSEA. CDR3 length: 14 residues. The CDR3 DNA reads as TGCAGCGTTGCCCTAGGGACAGGGTGGGAGACCCAGTACTTC. Residues: CSVALGTGWETQYF.

The genes are TRBV5-1 and TRBJ2-1, with 12 bases aligning to TRBD1. V was clipped by 4 bases and J by 5 bases; unmatched bases: 4. The CDR3 loop spans 15 amino acids. Germline values: CDR1 SGHRS, CDR2 YFSETQ. The CDR3 DNA reads TGCGCCAGCAGCCTGGGACAGGGGGCAAACAATGAGCAGTTCTTC. Amino acids: CASSLGQGANNEQFF.

The gene calls are TRBV7-2 and TRBJ2-1; 8 nucleotides match TRBD1. The CDR3 covers 16 residues. Unmatched junction bases numbered 11, after V lost 1 base and J lost 9 bases. Germline lookup yields CDR1 SGHTA and CDR2 FQGNSA. The CDR3 loop reads CASSLGTGQGVVEQFF. For the CDR3, the DNA is TGTGCCAGCAGCTTAGGGACAGGGCAGGGGGTGGTTGAGCAGTTCTTC.

The chain employs TRBV4-1 and TRBJ1-4; a weak D match, TRBD1 (5 bases). Trimming stripped 5 bases from V and 4 bases from J, with 11 bases between. The CDR3 loop spans 14 amino acids. Germline CDR1 is MGHRA and CDR2 is YSYEKL. The CDR3 coding sequence is TGCGCCAGCAGCAAGGGGTTAAATAATGAAAAACTGTTTTTT. It yields the protein CASSKGLNNEKLFF.

Judged by abundance, this clone is medium-sized. The genes are TRBV2 and TRBJ1-5; 9 bases fit TRBD1. Germline lookup yields CDR1 SNHLY and CDR2 FYNNEI. This CDR3 has 14 residues. J lost 6 bases, V lost 8 bases, and 8 bases had no gene match. The CDR3 coding sequence is TGTGCCAGCTACAGGGACAGGGTCGGTCAGCCCCAGCATTTT. It is translated as CASYRDRVGQPQHF.

The chain's CDR3 is CASSFPGTGGAFF. The CDR3 bases are TGTGCCAGCAGTTTTCCAGGGACAGGGGGAGCTTTCTTT. The V and J genes are TRBV6-5 and TRBJ1-1, with 11 bases lining up with TRBD1. This CDR3 is 13 amino acids long. The germline gives CDR1 MNHEY, CDR2 SVGAGI. V was clipped by 4 bases and J by 10 bases; unmatched bases: 5.

The chain recombines TRBV6-2 or TRBV6-3 with TRBJ1-2; D gene uncertain. V lost 6 bases and J 3 bases, leaving 14 bases between the germline ends. Germline CDR1 and CDR2: MNHEY and SVGEGT. The CDR3 consists of 14 residues. CDR3 loop: CASSDGGRYYGYTF. CDR3 coding DNA: TGTGCCAGCAGCGACGGAGGTCGGTACTATGGCTACACCTTC.

The rearrangement joins TRBV10-3 to TRBJ2-1; 10 bases are a match to TRBD2. With 3 bases clipped from V and 10 bases from J, the junction kept 3 bases outside the gene matches. This CDR3 has 13 amino acids. Germline CDR1 ENHRY, CDR2 SYGVKD. DNA for the CDR3: TGTGCCATCAGTGAAGCGGGGGGGCGCGAGCAGTTCTTC. Translated, it gives CAISEAGGREQFF.

This clone turned up a few times. The V and J genes are TRBV7-9 and TRBJ1-1; weak D call: TRBD1 (6 bases). The CDR3 covers 14 residues. CDR1 and CDR2 from the germline V gene are SEHNR and FQNEAQ (reference sequence). Trimming removed 2 bases at V and 6 bases at J, with 13 bases between. The CDR3, as DNA: TGTGCCAGCAGCTTATACAGGGTTTCGGCTGAAGCTTTCTTT. Protein product: CASSLYRVSAEAFF.